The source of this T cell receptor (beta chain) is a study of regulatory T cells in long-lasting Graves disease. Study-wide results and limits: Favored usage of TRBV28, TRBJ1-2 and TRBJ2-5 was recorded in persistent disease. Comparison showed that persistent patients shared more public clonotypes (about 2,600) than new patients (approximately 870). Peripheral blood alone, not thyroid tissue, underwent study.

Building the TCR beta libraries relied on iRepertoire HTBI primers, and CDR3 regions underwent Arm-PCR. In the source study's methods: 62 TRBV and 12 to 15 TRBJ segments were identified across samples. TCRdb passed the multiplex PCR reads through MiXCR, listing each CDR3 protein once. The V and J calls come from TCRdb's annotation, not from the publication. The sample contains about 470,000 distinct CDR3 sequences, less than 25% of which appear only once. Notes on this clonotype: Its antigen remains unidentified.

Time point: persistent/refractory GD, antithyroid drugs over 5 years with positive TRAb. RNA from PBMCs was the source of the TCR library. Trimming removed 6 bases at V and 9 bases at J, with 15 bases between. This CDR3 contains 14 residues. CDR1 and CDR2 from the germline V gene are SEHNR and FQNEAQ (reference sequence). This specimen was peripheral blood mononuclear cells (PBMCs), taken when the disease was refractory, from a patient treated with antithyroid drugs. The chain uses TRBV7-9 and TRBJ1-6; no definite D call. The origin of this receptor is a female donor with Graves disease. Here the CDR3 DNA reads TGTGCCAGCAGACCCGACGTCGTTGGTTCACCCCTCCACTTT. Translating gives CASRPDVVGSPLHF.